The 5 T cell receptor beta chains listed next were all sequenced from one sample in a study of CD8+ T cells in alopecia areata (dated by TCRdb to the late 2010s). The method was the immunoSEQ multiplex PCR assay. RNA was extracted from all samples and reverse transcribed into cDNA as template for TCR sequencing. What TCRdb holds here is the immuneACCESS table cut down to in-frame rearrangements. Part of the clones is not present; checked against another copy, under half of the missing clones reflect an unresolved V gene, and the others are unexplained. This sample comprises 200,000 to 250,000 clones, 40% to 55% of them detected only once. The ten largest clones represent around 3% of the sample. This sample's treatment or condition label indicates: oral pan-JAK inhibitor, 5-10 mg twice daily. The input for sequencing was CD4+ T cells sorted from blood, taken around week 37, from a patient treated with tofacitinib. Source of these receptors: a human donor with alopecia areata.

This clone has only one observation. V and J are TRBV5-1 and TRBJ2-7, with a tentative D call TRBD2 (6 bases). The CDR3 is 15 residues long. V lost 4 bases, J lost 2 bases, and 16 bases lay in between. Germline loops: CDR1 SGHRS, CDR2 YFSETQ. DNA of the CDR3: TGCGCCAGCAGCCCTCAGGAGGGGCTTGCCTACGAGCAGTACTTC. Translating gives CASSPQEGLAYEQYF.

This clone came up a few times. The CDR3 DNA reads as TGTGCCAGCAGTTTCCAGACCGGGGGAACCTACGAGCAGTACTTC. This sequence encodes CASSFQTGGTYEQYF. V is TRBV27 and J is TRBJ2-7, with a possible D match to TRBD2 (6 bases). CDR1 MNHEY and CDR2 SMNVEV come from the germline V gene (reference sequence). CDR3 size: 15 residues. Trimming took 3 bases from V and 2 from J, leaving 14 bases between them.

The chain carries TRBV2 and TRBJ2-3; TRBD2 is a possible D gene (5 bases). V lost 8 bases and J lost 1, with 13 bases in between. Germline CDR1 reads SNHLY; CDR2 reads FYNNEI. The CDR3 sequence is 14 residues long. CDR3 sequence: CASRLAGGTDTQYF. CDR3 sequence (DNA): TGTGCCAGCCGCCTAGCTGGGGGCACAGATACGCAGTATTTT.

This clone was seen a few times. The gene calls are TRBV28 and TRBJ1-1, with TRBD1 matching 9 bases. The CDR3 is made up of 13 amino acids. From germline, CDR1 is MDHEN and CDR2 SYDVKM. The V and J ends lost 6 bases and 6 bases, in that order; junction bases with no gene match: 5. The CDR3 DNA follows: TGTGCCAGCAGGGGACAGGGAAGGCCTGAAGCTTTCTTT. This codes for CASRGQGRPEAFF.

The genes are TRBV11-2 and TRBJ2-5; D remains unclear. This CDR3 is 12 amino acids long. Trimming stripped 6 bases from V and 2 bases from J, with 7 bases between. Germline CDR1 and CDR2: SGHAT and FQNNGV. The CDR3 nucleotides read TGTGCCAGCAGGATTGGGCAAGAGACCCAGTACTTC. Its translation: CASRIGQETQYF.